This note documents a single T cell receptor (beta chain) sequence. This CDR3 contains 13 residues. With 3 bases removed from V and 4 bases from J, the gap between germline ends came to 9 bases. In the original analysis: Estimated nucleated cell counts came from reference gene primer amplification. The assay was immunoSEQ multiplex PCR, and TCRdb's table has in-frame clones only and misses some. V and J calls and clone size are those listed in that table; D and trimming were worked out from the DNA. The sample holds 180,000 or so clones, around 87% seen once. The sample originates from a study of blood T cell repertoires in COVID-19.

This clonotype was obtained from a man aged 50 to 59 with acute or convalescent COVID-19. Sequenced: peripheral blood. V is TRBV12-3 or TRBV12-4 and J is TRBJ1-1, with D maybe TRBD1 (5 bases). The CDR3 sequence is CASSLGGTTEAFF. In DNA form, the CDR3 reads TGTGCCAGCAGTTTGGGGGGAACCACTGAAGCTTTCTTT.